This TCR beta chain was retrieved from a study of STAT5B mutations in CD4+ large granular lymphocyte leukemia. With respect to this clone: Antigen specificity is unknown.

Germline CDR1 SGDLS, CDR2 YYNGEE. V lost 4 bases, J lost 2 bases, and 4 bases stayed unmatched. This CDR3 is 16 amino acids long. Study-level points and caveats: No patients shared main leukemic clonotypes, though around 27% appeared at low frequency elsewhere. Compared with healthy controls (2/35), patient top clones favored TRBV06 (8/27).

The table came from immunoSEQ multiplex PCR; TCRdb's copy has only in-frame clones and leaves some out. There are 7,600 or so clones in the sample; approximately 83% occur only once, and just over 65% lies in the top ten. The chain recombines TRBV9 with TRBJ2-1, with 12 bases that match TRBD2. The TCR comes from a woman aged 60-75 years with CD4+ T-cell large granular lymphocyte leukemia. Material for sequencing was PBMCs. The CDR3 nucleotides read TGTGCCAGCAGCCCACTAGCGGGGGGACCCTACAATGAGCAGTTCTTC. Encoded protein: CASSPLAGGPYNEQFF. The full variable domain, its missing parts supplied by reference TRBV9 and TRBJ2-1, is DSGVTQTPKHLITATGQRVTLRCSPRSGDLSVYWYQQSLDQGLQFLIQYYNGEERAKGNILERFSAQQFPDLHSELNLSSLELGDSALYFCASSPLAGGPYNEQFFGPGTRLTVL.